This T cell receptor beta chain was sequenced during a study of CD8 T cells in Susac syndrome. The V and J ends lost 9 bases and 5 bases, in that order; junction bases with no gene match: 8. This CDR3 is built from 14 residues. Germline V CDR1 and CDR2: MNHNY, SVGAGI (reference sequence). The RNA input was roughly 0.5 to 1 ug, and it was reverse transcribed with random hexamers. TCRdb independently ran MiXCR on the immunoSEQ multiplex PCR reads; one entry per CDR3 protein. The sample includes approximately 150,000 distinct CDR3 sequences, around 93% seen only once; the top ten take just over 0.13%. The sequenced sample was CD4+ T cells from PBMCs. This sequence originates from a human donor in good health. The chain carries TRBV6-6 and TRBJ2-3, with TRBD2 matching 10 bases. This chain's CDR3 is CASMTSGSEDTQYF. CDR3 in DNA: TGTGCCAGTATGACTAGCGGGTCAGAAGATACGCAGTATTTT.